This T cell receptor beta chain originates from a study of T cells in Graves' hyperthyroidism and ophthalmopathy. Study results and caveats: Within blood appeared most thyroid clonotypes that had expanded above 0.001.

Orbital computed tomography, thyroid ultrasound, serum thyroxine and TRAb, and clinical symptoms together informed the diagnoses. The PBMCs were taken from approximately 11 ml of fresh peripheral blood. TCR beta CDR3 sequences were amplified from RNA transcripts. Initially, a first-round RT-PCR of the TCR CDR3 employed the HTBI primer set. Each CDR3 protein gets one entry after TCRdb re-called the multiplex PCR reads with MiXCR. This table holds some 740,000 distinct CDR3 sequences, 12% to 15% found once. The V and J ends lost 0 bases and 0 bases respectively, with 6 bases between them. The CDR3 is 14 residues long. CDR1 is MNHEY and CDR2 is SVGAGI in the germline V gene. Many counts were recorded for this clonotype. Its antigen remains unidentified.

The specimen sequenced was blood. This receptor was taken from a woman under 30 with Graves' hyperthyroidism. This chain links TRBV6-5 with TRBJ2-7; D not certain. CDR3: CASSYSKVSYEQYF. The CDR3 region has the DNA TGTGCCAGCAGTTACTCGAAGGTCTCCTACGAGCAGTACTTC.